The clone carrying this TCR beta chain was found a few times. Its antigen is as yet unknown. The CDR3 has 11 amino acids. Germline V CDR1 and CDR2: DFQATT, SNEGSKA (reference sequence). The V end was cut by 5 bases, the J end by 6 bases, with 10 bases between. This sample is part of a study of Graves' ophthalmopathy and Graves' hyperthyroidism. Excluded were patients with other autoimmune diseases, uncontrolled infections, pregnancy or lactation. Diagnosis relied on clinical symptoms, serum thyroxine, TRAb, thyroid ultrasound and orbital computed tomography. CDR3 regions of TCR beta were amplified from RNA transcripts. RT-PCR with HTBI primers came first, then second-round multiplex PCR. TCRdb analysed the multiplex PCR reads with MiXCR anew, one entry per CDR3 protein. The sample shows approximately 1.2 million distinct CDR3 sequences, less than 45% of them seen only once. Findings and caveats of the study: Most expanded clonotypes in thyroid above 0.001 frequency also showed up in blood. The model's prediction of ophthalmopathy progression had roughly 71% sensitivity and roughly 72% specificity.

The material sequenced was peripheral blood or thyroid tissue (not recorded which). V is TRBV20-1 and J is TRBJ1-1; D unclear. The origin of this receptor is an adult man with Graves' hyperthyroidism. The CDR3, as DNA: TGCAGTGCTGGGTTAGTTTCTGAAGCTTTCTTT. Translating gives CSAGLVSEAFF.